The T cell receptor (beta chain) described here comes from a study of blood T cell repertoires in COVID-19. V gave up 4 bases and J gave up 1 base; unmatched junction bases: 3. The CDR3 is 15 residues long. CDR1 and CDR2 (germline): KGHDR, SFDVKD. Only one count was recorded for this clone. Generated by immunoSEQ multiplex PCR, the TCRdb table keeps only in-frame clones and is missing some. The sample lists 130,000 or so clones, 84% occurring once. The sequence derives from a woman aged 60 to 75 with acute or convalescent COVID-19. The chain recombines TRBV24-1 with TRBJ2-3, with 8 bases lining up with TRBD2. The sequenced material came from peripheral blood. The CDR3 sequence: CATSDGGAGTDTQYF. The CDR3 DNA follows: TGTGCCACCAGTGACGGGGGGGCCGGCACAGATACGCAGTATTTT.